This TCR beta chain was identified during a study of cytomegalovirus exposure and HLA in healthy donors. 13 Jbeta primers and 60 Vbeta primers were used for the PCR. Using immunoSEQ multiplex PCR, the repertoire was profiled, and TCRdb retains in-frame clones only, with some absent. The sample contains 150,000 to 180,000 clones, roughly 74% of which appear only once. Germline V gives CDR1 ENHRY, CDR2 SYGVKD. V shed 3 bases and J shed 4 bases, with 9 bases lying between them. The CDR3 contains 13 residues. The chain is built from TRBV10-3 and TRBJ1-2; weak D call: TRBD1 (5 bases). Sequenced material: PBMCs. The clonotype originates from a man aged 18 to 30 in good health and CMV-seronegative. The CDR3 sequence: CAISDAGLYGYTF. DNA for the CDR3: TGTGCCATCAGTGACGCGGGGCTCTATGGCTACACCTTC.